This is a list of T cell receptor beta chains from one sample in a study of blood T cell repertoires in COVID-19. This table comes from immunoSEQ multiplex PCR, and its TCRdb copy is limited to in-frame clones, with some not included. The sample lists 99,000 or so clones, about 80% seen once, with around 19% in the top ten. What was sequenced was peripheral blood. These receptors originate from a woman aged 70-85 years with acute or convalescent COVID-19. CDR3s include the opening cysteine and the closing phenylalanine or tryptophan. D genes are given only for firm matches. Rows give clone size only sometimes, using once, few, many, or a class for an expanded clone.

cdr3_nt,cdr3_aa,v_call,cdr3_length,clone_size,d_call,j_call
TGTGCCAGCAAATTGGACGGGACAGGGACAGCTGGCTACACCTTC,CASKLDGTGTAGYTF,TRBV28,15,NA,TRBD1,TRBJ1-2
TGTGCCAGCAGCACGCAACGTCAGATGGTCTTC,CASSTQRQMVF,TRBV7-2,11,NA,NA,TRBJ2-1
TGTGCCAGCAGTGCGGGACAGGGTGGCGAAAAACTGTTTTTT,CASSAGQGGEKLFF,TRBV28,14,NA,TRBD1,TRBJ1-4
TGTGCCAGCAGCGCAACCTCACAGGGCTCCTATGGCTACACCTTC,CASSATSQGSYGYTF,TRBV11-2,15,NA,NA,TRBJ1-2
TGTGCTAGTGGTTTGGTACGAGGGAGCGGGGGGGCCGAGACCCAGTACTTC,CASGLVRGSGGAETQYF,TRBV12-5,17,NA,TRBD2,TRBJ2-5
TGTGCCAGCAGTTACGACTTACGGGGTGGCTACACCTTC,CASSYDLRGGYTF,TRBV6-2/TRBV6-3,13,NA,NA,TRBJ1-2
TGCGCCAGCAGCCAAGGGGCGGGGGGGGTTTATGGCTACACCTTC,CASSQGAGGVYGYTF,TRBV4-1,15,NA,NA,TRBJ1-2
TGCGCCAGCAGCTTGGGTGGGGCACGGTACACTGAAGCTTTCTTT,CASSLGGARYTEAFF,TRBV5-1,15,few,NA,TRBJ1-1
TGCGCCAGCAGCTTGGCTACCCCTAGTTGGACCTTC,CASSLATPSWTF,TRBV5-1,12,NA,NA,TRBJ1-2
TGTGCCAGCAGTTACGCGAAGCAGACAGGGTATGGCTACACCTTC,CASSYAKQTGYGYTF,TRBV6-6,15,NA,TRBD1,TRBJ1-2
TGTGCCAGCAGCTTGGCGGGGAGCCTATCCTACGAGCAGTACTTC,CASSLAGSLSYEQYF,TRBV5-4,15,NA,NA,TRBJ2-7
TGTGCCAGCAGCTTAGGACAGGTTTATCAGCCCCAGCATTTT,CASSLGQVYQPQHF,TRBV7-2,14,NA,NA,TRBJ1-5
TGCGCCAGCAGCTTGGAAGCCACAGGGGGCTCCTACGAGCAGTACTTC,CASSLEATGGSYEQYF,TRBV5-1,16,NA,TRBD1,TRBJ2-7
TGCGCCAGCAGCTTGGCCGGGGGACAGGGGGCCAACGTCCTGACTTTC,CASSLAGGQGANVLTF,TRBV5-1,16,many,NA,TRBJ2-6
TGTGCCAGCGGACAGGGGGACTCTGGGGCCAACGTCCTGACTTTC,CASGQGDSGANVLTF,TRBV6-5,15,NA,TRBD1,TRBJ2-6
TGTGCCAGCAGCCAGGGCAGATCGCGAGAGCAGTACTTC,CASSQGRSREQYF,TRBV3-1/TRBV3-2,13,NA,NA,TRBJ2-7
TGTGCCTGGAGCCCCGGACAGGGCGAGATCAATCAGCCCCAGCATTTT,CAWSPGQGEINQPQHF,TRBV30,16,NA,TRBD1,TRBJ1-5
TGTGCCAGCAGTGAAATGAGAGAGACCCAGTACTTC,CASSEMRETQYF,TRBV2,12,NA,NA,TRBJ2-5
TGTGCCAGTTCCTATAATGTCAGGGCCTCTGGAAACACCATATATTTT,CASSYNVRASGNTIYF,TRBV19,16,NA,NA,TRBJ1-3
TGTGCCAGCAGTAAAACAGGGGGGGCCCAGCATTTT,CASSKTGGAQHF,TRBV6-5,12,NA,TRBD1,TRBJ1-5
TGTGCCAGCAGCTCGAGCTGGGCGCGGGGGGTGAACACTGAAGCTTTCTTT,CASSSSWARGVNTEAFF,TRBV13,17,NA,NA,TRBJ1-1
TGTGCCTGTACCCTCAGGACTGACCGGAGCTCCTATAATTCACCCCTCCACTTT,CACTLRTDRSSYNSPLHF,TRBV30,18,NA,NA,TRBJ1-6
TGTGCCAGCAGGATGACAGGCGCGAACACTGAAGCTTTCTTT,CASRMTGANTEAFF,TRBV2,14,NA,NA,TRBJ1-1
TGTGCCAGCAGCTCCGGGACTAGCATCGTGAAGACCCAGTACTTC,CASSSGTSIVKTQYF,TRBV5-4,15,NA,TRBD2,TRBJ2-5
TGTGCCACCAGTGATGCCACTAGCGCAGAGCAGTTCTTC,CATSDATSAEQFF,TRBV24-1,13,NA,TRBD2,TRBJ2-1
TGTGCCAGCAGTTACGGAGGGGTGATTTATAGCAATCAGCCCCAGCATTTT,CASSYGGVIYSNQPQHF,TRBV6-2/TRBV6-3,17,NA,NA,TRBJ1-5
TGTGCCAGCAGCGGGGACAGGGGGCTCGGAACGAACACTGAAGCTTTCTTT,CASSGDRGLGTNTEAFF,TRBV5-4,17,NA,TRBD1,TRBJ1-1
TGTGCCACCAGTGACGGGACTAGCGGGGGAGCTAGCACAGATACGCAGTATTTT,CATSDGTSGGASTDTQYF,TRBV24-1,18,NA,TRBD2,TRBJ2-3
TGTGCCAGCAGCTCAACGCGGGACTATAATACGCAGTATTTT,CASSSTRDYNTQYF,TRBV7-2,14,few,TRBD2,TRBJ2-3
TGCGCCAGCAGTCACGTCTCGGGACACACACTGAACTCCTACAATGAGCAGTTCTTC,CASSHVSGHTLNSYNEQFF,TRBV5-1,19,NA,NA,TRBJ2-1
TGTGCCAGCAGCTTGGAACAGGGGAACACTGAAGCTTTCTTT,CASSLEQGNTEAFF,TRBV5-4,14,NA,NA,TRBJ1-1
TGTGCCAGCAGCTCAAAAGGCGGGGCTGAAGCTTTCTTT,CASSSKGGAEAFF,TRBV11-2,13,once,NA,TRBJ1-1
TGTGCCACTCGCGCCCCCGGACTAGCTAACAAGAGAACCCAGTACTTC,CATRAPGLANKRTQYF,TRBV3-1/TRBV3-2,16,NA,TRBD2,TRBJ2-5
TGTGCCAGCAGCTTGGCGACACCGAATTCACCCCTCCACTTT,CASSLATPNSPLHF,TRBV5-4,14,NA,NA,TRBJ1-6
TGTGCCAGCAGCGAAATGGGCATGGACTACTCTGGCTACACCTTC,CASSEMGMDYSGYTF,TRBV7-9,15,few,NA,TRBJ1-2
TGTGCCAGCAGTTTAGCGGGACAACTTGGGGCTTTCTTT,CASSLAGQLGAFF,TRBV12-3/TRBV12-4,13,NA,NA,TRBJ1-1
TGTGCCAGCAGCTTGGTTACTAGCGGGGGATACCGCGGGGAGACCCAGTACTTC,CASSLVTSGGYRGETQYF,TRBV5-4,18,NA,TRBD2,TRBJ2-5
TGTGCCAGCAGTTCAGCTGGGGCCCAAGAGACCCAGTACTTC,CASSSAGAQETQYF,TRBV28,14,once,NA,TRBJ2-5
TGTGCCAGCAGCCCGTCGGGTCCCAATCAGCCCCAGCATTTT,CASSPSGPNQPQHF,TRBV7-2,14,NA,NA,TRBJ1-5
TGTGCCAGCAGCTTCGGGCTAGCGGCTCAAGAGACCCAGTACTTC,CASSFGLAAQETQYF,TRBV7-2,15,NA,TRBD2,TRBJ2-5
TGCGCCAGCAGCGAGGACAGGTACAATGAGCAGTTCTTC,CASSEDRYNEQFF,TRBV5-1,13,NA,TRBD1,TRBJ2-1
TGCGCCAGCAGCCAAGAGTTGGGAGACCAAGAGACCCAGTACTTC,CASSQELGDQETQYF,TRBV4-1,15,NA,NA,TRBJ2-5
TGTGCCAGCAGCTTGGACGCGGGGGGCTACAATGAGCAGTTCTTC,CASSLDAGGYNEQFF,TRBV5-4,15,NA,TRBD2,TRBJ2-1
TGTGCCAGCAGTTACAGGGGGGGAGAGACCCAGTACTTC,CASSYRGGETQYF,TRBV6-5,13,NA,NA,TRBJ2-5
TGTGCCAGCAGCTTAGGGATCGGGGGCATTCAGTACTTC,CASSLGIGGIQYF,TRBV7-7,13,NA,NA,TRBJ2-4
TGCGCCAGCAGCCACGCAGGGGCTCTCTATGGCTACACCTTC,CASSHAGALYGYTF,TRBV4-3,14,once,NA,TRBJ1-2
TGTGCCAGCAGCATAACCAGGGGCTTATACAATGAGCAGTTCTTC,CASSITRGLYNEQFF,TRBV6-5,15,NA,NA,TRBJ2-1
TGTGCCAGCAGCTTAGTCGACGCGGGGACTCGGGGCTACACCTTC,CASSLVDAGTRGYTF,TRBV7-8,15,NA,NA,TRBJ1-2
TGCAGCGTTGCTGGGACAGCGAACACCGGGGAGCTGTTTTTT,CSVAGTANTGELFF,TRBV29-1,14,NA,TRBD1,TRBJ2-2
TGCGCCAGCAGCCCAATTCCCGGGAACGCTGAAGCTTTCTTT,CASSPIPGNAEAFF,TRBV5-1,14,NA,NA,TRBJ1-1
TGTGCCACCAGCAGAGGCGGTATGACGATTGGGTCCTACAATGAGCAGTTCTTC,CATSRGGMTIGSYNEQFF,TRBV15,18,NA,NA,TRBJ2-1